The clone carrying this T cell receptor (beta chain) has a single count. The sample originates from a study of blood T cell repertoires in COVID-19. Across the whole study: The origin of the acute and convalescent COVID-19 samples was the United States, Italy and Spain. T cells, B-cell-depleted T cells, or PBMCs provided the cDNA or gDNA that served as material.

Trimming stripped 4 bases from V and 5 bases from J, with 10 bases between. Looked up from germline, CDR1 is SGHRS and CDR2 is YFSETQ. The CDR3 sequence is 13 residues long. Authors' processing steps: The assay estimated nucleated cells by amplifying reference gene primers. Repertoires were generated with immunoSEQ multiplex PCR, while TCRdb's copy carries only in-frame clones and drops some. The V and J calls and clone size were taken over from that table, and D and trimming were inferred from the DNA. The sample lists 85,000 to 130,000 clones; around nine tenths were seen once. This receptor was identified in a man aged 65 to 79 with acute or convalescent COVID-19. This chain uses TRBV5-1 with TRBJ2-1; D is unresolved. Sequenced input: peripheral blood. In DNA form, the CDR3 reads TGCGCCAGCAGCGTCACCAACAACAATGAGCAGTTCTTC. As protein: CASSVTNNNEQFF.